This T cell receptor beta chain was sequenced in a study of PD-1 blockade in mismatch repair-deficient tumors. Every patient had mismatch repair deficiency by PCR or immunohistochemistry. The protocol was immunoSEQ multiplex PCR, while the TCRdb copy is restricted to in-frame clones and leaves out a portion. The sample records about 49,000 clones, over 60% being singletons. V lost 0 bases and J lost 9; bases outside the gene matches: 6. CDR1 is LGHNA and CDR2 is YSLEER in the germline V gene. This CDR3 is built from 15 residues. The TCR comes from an adult with mismatch repair-deficient cancer. The specimen comprised PBMCs, sampled before pembrolizumab treatment. V is TRBV4-3 and J is TRBJ2-2; TRBD2 matches at 8 bases. The CDR3 nucleotides read TGCGCCAGCAGCCAAGACTGGAGCGGGAGCCGGGAGCTGTTTTTT. It encodes CASSQDWSGSRELFF.